Following are 7 T cell receptor beta chains from one sample sequenced in a study of blood T cell repertoires in COVID-19. The table came from immunoSEQ multiplex PCR; TCRdb's copy has only in-frame clones and leaves some out. The table has 150,000 to 200,000 clones, approximately 86% seen once. The sequencing input was peripheral blood. Receptors originate from a woman of 80 years or more with COVID-19, enrolled during active disease.

This clone has just a few counts. The chain is built from TRBV2 and TRBJ1-1, with D unclear. The CDR3 runs to 13 residues. Germline loops: CDR1 SNHLY, CDR2 FYNNEI. Between the trimmed V and J ends, which lost 6 bases and 0 bases, there was a span of 8 bases. Here the CDR3 DNA reads TGTGCCAGCAGAGAAATCATGAACACTGAAGCTTTCTTT. Translated: CASREIMNTEAFF.

The chain joins TRBV28 to TRBJ1-1; TRBD1 is a possible D gene (5 bases). Germline assignment: CDR1 MDHEN and CDR2 SYDVKM. The length of the CDR3 is 15 residues. V was pared by 2 bases and J by 11 bases, with 21 bases between. Here the CDR3 DNA reads TGTGCCAGCAGTTTAGGGGCGAGAGTAGGCCGACCCGCTTTCTTT. Protein sequence: CASSLGARVGRPAFF.

This clone was seen once. The chain uses TRBV7-3 and TRBJ1-1, with 8 bases that match TRBD1. Trimming cost V 3 bases and J 11 bases; bases outside gene matches: 11. This CDR3 has 14 residues. CDR1 and CDR2 (germline): SGHTA, FQGTGA. The CDR3 coding sequence is TGTGCCAGCAGCTTGGCAGGGGGCGCGAGTTCGGCTTTCTTT. Amino acid sequence: CASSLAGGASSAFF.

The V call is TRBV2, the J call TRBJ1-4; no clear D gene. Germline lookup yields CDR1 SNHLY and CDR2 FYNNEI. The CDR3 runs to 12 residues. V gave up 10 bases and J gave up 8 bases, with 14 bases separating them. CDR3 loop: CATREGYEKLFF. The CDR3 nucleotides are TGTGCCACCCGGGAGGGCTACGAAAAACTGTTTTTT.

This clone was detected only once. The rearrangement uses TRBV28 and TRBJ1-2; D is ambiguous. V lost 6 bases to trimming and J lost 8 bases, with 16 bases between them. The CDR3 spans 13 residues. CDR1 MDHEN and CDR2 SYDVKM come from the germline V gene. The CDR3 bases are TGTGCCAGCAGCCCCGACCTCCGCGGAGGCTACACCTTC. This encodes CASSPDLRGGYTF.

This sequence joins TRBV5-8 and TRBJ2-3, with TRBD2 matching over 14 bases. The germline V gene encodes CDR1 SGHTS and CDR2 YDEGEE. V was clipped by 4 bases and J by 4 bases; unmatched bases: 8. The CDR3 is 17 amino acids. The CDR3, as DNA: TGTGCCAGCAGCGCGGGGACTAGCGGGAGAGTGTCAGATACGCAGTATTTT. This codes for CASSAGTSGRVSDTQYF.

The chain links TRBV5-8 to TRBJ2-1; tentative D call: TRBD1 (6 bases). The ends were cut back, 0 bases at V and 4 bases at J, with 14 bases in the middle. The CDR3 sequence is 16 residues long. Germline V gene sequence: CDR1 SGHTS, CDR2 YDEGEE. The CDR3 reads CASSLGTGSVYNEQFF. In DNA form, the CDR3 reads TGTGCCAGCAGCTTGGGCACAGGGTCGGTTTACAATGAGCAGTTCTTC.